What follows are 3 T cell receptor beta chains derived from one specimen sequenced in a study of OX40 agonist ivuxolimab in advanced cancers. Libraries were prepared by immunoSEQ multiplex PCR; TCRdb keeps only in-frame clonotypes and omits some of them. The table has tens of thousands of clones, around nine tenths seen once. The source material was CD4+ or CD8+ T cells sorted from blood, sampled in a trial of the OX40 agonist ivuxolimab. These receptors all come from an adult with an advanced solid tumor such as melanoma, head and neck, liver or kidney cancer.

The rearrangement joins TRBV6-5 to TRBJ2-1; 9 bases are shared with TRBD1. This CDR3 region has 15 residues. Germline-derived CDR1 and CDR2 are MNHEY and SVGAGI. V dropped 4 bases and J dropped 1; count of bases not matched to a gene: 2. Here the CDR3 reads CASSSTGGSYNEQFF. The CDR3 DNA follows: TGTGCCAGCAGTTCGACAGGGGGTTCCTACAATGAGCAGTTCTTC.

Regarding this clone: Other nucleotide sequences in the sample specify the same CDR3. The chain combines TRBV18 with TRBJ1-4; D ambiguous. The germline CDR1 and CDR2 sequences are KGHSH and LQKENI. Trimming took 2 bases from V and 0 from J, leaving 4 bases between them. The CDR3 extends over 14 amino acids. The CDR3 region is CASSPGATNEKLFF. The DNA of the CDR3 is TGTGCCAGCTCACCAGGAGCAACTAATGAAAAACTGTTTTTT. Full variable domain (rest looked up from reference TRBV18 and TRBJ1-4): NAGVMQNPRHLVRRRGQEARLRCSPMKGHSHVYWYRQLPEEGLKFMVYLQKENIIDESGMPKERFSAEFPKEGPSILRIQQVVRGDSAAYFCASSPGATNEKLFFGSGTQLSVL.

CDR3: CASSIDRGRRDTEAFF. In DNA, the CDR3 is TGTGCCAGCTCAATCGACAGGGGGCGGCGTGACACTGAAGCTTTCTTT. The rearrangement uses TRBV18 and TRBJ1-1; 10 positions match TRBD1. Germline V gene sequence: CDR1 KGHSH, CDR2 LQKENI. Trimming at V came to 5 bases and at J to 3 bases, leaving 9 bases not matched to a gene. The CDR3 contains 16 residues.